Listed below are T cell receptor beta chains from one sample, sequenced in a study of lymphopenia after photon versus proton radiotherapy. Measured with immunoSEQ multiplex PCR; TCRdb has only the in-frame clones, and not every one. The sample gives some 76,000 clones, 80% to 95% of which show up once; 2% to 2.5% is in the top ten. Source: peripheral blood, taken from a patient treated with photon-based radiotherapy. The receptors originated from a woman in her thirties or forties with cholangiocarcinoma. The CDR3 runs from the conserved cysteine through the conserved F or W. The order of the fields is V gene, J gene, clone size, D gene, CDR3 DNA, CDR3 protein. The D gene is left open where the match is weak. Some rows mark clone size as missing; the rest say once, few, many or name a class of expanded clone.

TRBV13,TRBJ1-4,NA,NA,TGTGCCAGCAGCCTCAGCGGCAGAGGGGAAGTGTTTTTT,CASSLSGRGEVFF
TRBV6-1,TRBJ1-3,NA,NA,TGTGCCAGCAGCTCGGTCCCGAGAAACACCATATATTTT,CASSSVPRNTIYF
TRBV28,TRBJ2-7,once,TRBD1,TGTGCCAGCTCGACGGGACAGGCCACCTACGAGCAGTACTTC,CASSTGQATYEQYF
TRBV7-2,TRBJ1-6,NA,NA,TGTGCCAGCAGCTTTGGGGGGGGTTCACCCCTCCACTTT,CASSFGGGSPLHF
TRBV30,TRBJ2-7,NA,NA,TGTGCCTGGAGTGAGGCTACACCTAACGAGCAGTACTTC,CAWSEATPNEQYF
TRBV18,TRBJ1-1,once,NA,TGTGCCAGCTCACCACCGTCGCATGCCTCTGAAGCTTTCTTT,CASSPPSHASEAFF
TRBV6-6,TRBJ2-1,once,NA,TGTGCCAGCAGTTACTCGAGGACAGCAAGCAATGAGCAGTTCTTC,CASSYSRTASNEQFF
TRBV10-3,TRBJ2-3,NA,TRBD1,TGTGCCATCAGTGGTAGACAGGGCCACGGAAGTACAGATACGCAGTATTTT,CAISGRQGHGSTDTQYF
TRBV6-4,TRBJ1-3,NA,NA,TGTGCCAGTCCAGGCTCTGGAAACACCATATATTTT,CASPGSGNTIYF
TRBV29-1,TRBJ2-3,NA,NA,TGCACGTACAGGCCTAGCACAGATACGCAGTATTTT,CTYRPSTDTQYF
TRBV5-6,TRBJ1-2,NA,NA,TGTGCCAGCAGCTTGGCCCGGGAGGTGGGCTACACCTTC,CASSLAREVGYTF
TRBV6-5,TRBJ1-2,NA,NA,TGTGCCAGCAGTTACTTCCAGGGGAATATCGACTACACCTTC,CASSYFQGNIDYTF
TRBV27,TRBJ1-2,NA,NA,TGTGCCAGCAGTGTCGAGGGGGGCACCAGCTATGGCTACACCTTC,CASSVEGGTSYGYTF
TRBV9,TRBJ2-7,NA,TRBD2,TGTGCCAGCAGCGTATCGGGGACTAGCGGTACCTACGAGCAGTACTTC,CASSVSGTSGTYEQYF
TRBV5-5,TRBJ2-3,NA,NA,TGTGCCAGCAGCTCTGGGGGAGTTCACACAGATACGCAGTATTTT,CASSSGGVHTDTQYF